The 15 T cell receptor beta chains in this list originate from one sample, sequenced in a study of identical twins. Via MiXCR, TCRdb re-called the 5' RACE reads, giving one row per CDR3 protein. The repertoire holds about 890,000 distinct CDR3 sequences, 12% seen once, with roughly 1.5% in the top ten. A further study also used this sample, focusing on yellow fever vaccine responses in identical twins.

The source material was PBMCs. Source of these receptors: a woman between 18 and 29 years old in good health.

Only a few counts were recorded for this clonotype. The chain is built from TRBV20-1 and TRBJ2-1, with D possibly being TRBD2 (7 bases). CDR1 DFQATT and CDR2 SNEGSKA come from the germline V gene (reference sequence). V shed 5 bases and J shed 12 bases, with 26 bases lying between them. The CDR3 runs to 15 residues. For the CDR3, the DNA is TGCAGTGCTCAATGGAGGGGGGGACCCCAATTTGGGCAGTTCTTC. This encodes CSAQWRGGPQFGQFF.

This clonotype showed up just a few times. The chain has TRBV15 and TRBJ1-6; the match to TRBD1 covers 10 bases. This CDR3 has 15 residues. Germline values: CDR1 LNHNV, CDR2 YYDKDF (reference sequence). V trimming: 4 bases; J trimming: 10 bases; junction bases outside the gene matches: 7. The CDR3 sequence is CATSTRDRGGSPLHF. CDR3 DNA: TGTGCCACCAGCACCCGGGACAGGGGCGGATCACCCCTCCACTTT.

V gene TRBV20-1 combines with J gene TRBJ2-7; 9 nucleotides line up with TRBD1. Germline V lookup: CDR1 DFQATT, CDR2 SNEGSKA (reference sequence). CDR3 size: 12 residues. V was clipped by 3 bases and J by 5 bases; unmatched bases: 2. The CDR3: CSASRQGDEQYF. In nucleotides, the CDR3 is TGCAGTGCTAGTAGACAGGGGGACGAGCAGTACTTC.

This clonotype was detected ten times or more. The chain employs TRBV5-1 and TRBJ2-1; no clear D gene. Germline assignment: CDR1 SGHRS and CDR2 YFSETQ. V dropped 2 bases and J dropped 1 base, with 10 bases sitting between them. The CDR3 spans 15 residues. CDR3 DNA: TGCGCCAGCAGCTTTGGCCGCGCGTCCTACAATGAGCAGTTCTTC. Its protein product is CASSFGRASYNEQFF.

This clonotype showed up just a few times. V and J are TRBV24-1 and TRBJ2-1; D unclear. V was clipped by 3 bases and J by 0 bases, with 8 bases between them. This CDR3 is built from 15 residues. Germline values: CDR1 KGHDR, CDR2 SFDVKD. The CDR3 coding sequence is TGTGCCACCAGTGATGGGCGATACTCCTACAATGAGCAGTTCTTC. This codes for CATSDGRYSYNEQFF.

This clonotype was counted only a few times. This sequence joins TRBV27 and TRBJ2-2, with 7 positions matching TRBD2. Germline loops: CDR1 MNHEY, CDR2 SMNVEV (reference sequence). Losses at the gene ends were 6 bases for V and 2 bases for J; bases not matched to a gene: 6. CDR3 length: 15 residues. CDR3 in amino acids: CASRASGLNTGELFF. CDR3 DNA sequence: TGTGCCAGCAGAGCTAGCGGCCTCAACACCGGGGAGCTGTTTTTT.

The chain employs TRBV7-2 and TRBJ2-2, with D perhaps matching TRBD1 (6 bases). Germline V lookup: CDR1 SGHTA, CDR2 FQGNSA. The CDR3 is made up of 16 amino acids. Trimming pared 6 bases from V and 5 bases from J, leaving 19 bases between. The CDR3 here is CASRQPQGILTGELFF. The CDR3 DNA is TGTGCCAGCAGACAACCACAGGGAATTCTAACCGGGGAGCTGTTTTTT.

This clonotype was seen more than once but under ten times. V usage is TRBV5-4 and J usage is TRBJ2-1; D not certain. The CDR3 consists of 12 residues. Germline assignment: CDR1 SGHNT and CDR2 YYREEE (reference sequence). V lost 2 bases, J lost 10 bases, and 10 bases lay in between. The CDR3 sequence: CASSLRFREQFF. As DNA, the CDR3 is TGTGCCAGCAGCTTAAGGTTCCGGGAGCAGTTCTTC.

This clonotype came up a few times. The rearrangement links TRBV7-9 to TRBJ2-2; 9 bases fit TRBD1. V shed 5 bases and J 7 bases; nucleotides not matched to a gene: 11. CDR3 length: 16 residues. Germline V gene lookup returns CDR1 SEHNR and CDR2 FQNEAQ (reference sequence). This CDR3 is CASSPTGTGYHGELFF. The CDR3 DNA is TGTGCCAGCAGCCCCACCGGGACAGGGTATCACGGGGAGCTGTTTTTT.

CDR3 DNA: TGTGCCAGTAAGGTGGGATTCGGCACAGATACGCAGTATTTT. Protein sequence: CASKVGFGTDTQYF. The rearrangement joins TRBV19 to TRBJ2-3, with D unclear. Germline lookup yields CDR1 LNHDA and CDR2 SQIVND (reference sequence). The V and J ends lost 7 bases and 1 base respectively, with 12 bases between them. This CDR3 is 14 amino acids long. The full variable domain, completed using reference TRBV19 and TRBJ2-3, is DGGITQSPKYLFRKEGQNVTLSCEQNLNHDAMYWYRQDPGQGLRLIYYSQIVNDFQKGDIAEGYSVSREKKESFPLTVTSAQKNPTAFYLCASKVGFGTDTQYFGPGTRLTVL.

This clonotype was seen many times. The V gene is TRBV12-3 or TRBV12-4, the J gene TRBJ2-2, with 7 bases aligning to TRBD1. J gave up 1 base and V 5 bases, and 4 bases lay outside the gene matches. The CDR3 has 15 residues. The DNA of the CDR3 is TGTGCCAGCAGTCGACAGGGTTTGAACACCGGGGAGCTGTTTTTT. Translation gives CASSRQGLNTGELFF.

The chain has TRBV5-1 and TRBJ1-4; TRBD1 matches at 9 bases. Germline-derived CDR1 and CDR2 are SGHRS and YFSETQ. There are 15 residues in the CDR3. Trimming removed 7 bases from V and 3 bases from J; junction bases left unmatched: 7. In nucleotides, the CDR3 is TGCGCCAGCGGAACAGGGGGCACGGCTAATGAAAAACTGTTTTTT. Protein: CASGTGGTANEKLFF.

The chain links TRBV11-2 to TRBJ2-4; the match to TRBD1 covers 8 bases. This CDR3 contains 14 residues. The germline V gene has CDR1 SGHAT and CDR2 FQNNGV. V lost 10 bases and J lost 1; bases outside the gene matches: 6. The CDR3 bases are TGTGCCACCACCCGGGACAGGGCCAAAAACATTCAGTACTTC. Its translation is CATTRDRAKNIQYF.

This clonotype was observed at least ten times. J is TRBJ2-7 and V is TRBV29-1; maybe TRBD2 (6 bases). The V end lost 7 bases, the J end lost 1 base, and 11 bases lay between the germline ends. The CDR3 consists of 12 residues. Germline CDR1 is SQVTM and CDR2 is ANQGSEA. Here the CDR3 DNA reads TGCAGCGCCGAGGGGACTTCCTACGAGCAGTACTTC. Amino acid sequence: CSAEGTSYEQYF.

This chain uses TRBV15 with TRBJ2-7; 9 bases fit TRBD2. Germline assignment: CDR1 LNHNV and CDR2 YYDKDF (reference sequence). There are 11 residues in the CDR3. CDR3 in amino acids: CATSRMRGGDV. The DNA of the CDR3 is TGTGCCACCAGCCGTATGCGGGGGGGAGATGTC.